This is a list of T cell receptor beta chains from one sample in a study of T cell responses to AZD1222 COVID-19 vaccine. The protocol was immunoSEQ multiplex PCR, while the TCRdb copy is restricted to in-frame clones and leaves out a portion. The table lists about 200,000 clones, approximately 92% of them singletons. The sequencing used peripheral blood, collected 28 days after the second dose of the MenACWY control vaccine. The receptors stem from an adult who received the MenACWY meningococcal vaccine as a control. Both conserved end residues are part of each CDR3. Fields, in order: V gene, J gene, CDR3 protein.

v_gene: TRBV19
j_gene: TRBJ1-5
CDR3aa: CASTNPMTSNSNQPQHF

v_gene: TRBV6-5
j_gene: TRBJ1-2
CDR3aa: CASSSQGVVGGYTF

v_gene: TRBV14
j_gene: TRBJ1-4
CDR3aa: CASSQVPQATNEKLFF

v_gene: TRBV30
j_gene: TRBJ2-7
CDR3aa: CAWSEARFSYEQYF

v_gene: TRBV9
j_gene: TRBJ2-1
CDR3aa: CASSARTSGSNEQFF

v_gene: TRBV9
j_gene: TRBJ2-2
CDR3aa: CASSPRTGGELFF

v_gene: TRBV7-3
j_gene: TRBJ2-1
CDR3aa: CASSPRLAGAPEQFF

v_gene: TRBV3-1/TRBV3-2
j_gene: TRBJ2-5
CDR3aa: CASSPYSTGTQETQYF

v_gene: TRBV5-6
j_gene: TRBJ1-3
CDR3aa: CASSLPSGNTIYF

v_gene: TRBV3-1/TRBV3-2
j_gene: TRBJ1-1
CDR3aa: CASSQWGTGRVTEAFF

v_gene: TRBV9
j_gene: TRBJ1-1
CDR3aa: CASSGQGRNTEAFF

v_gene: TRBV12-3/TRBV12-4
j_gene: TRBJ1-1
CDR3aa: CASSFGGTEAFF

v_gene: TRBV7-3
j_gene: TRBJ2-2
CDR3aa: CASSASGIGGELFF

v_gene: TRBV9
j_gene: TRBJ2-1
CDR3aa: CASSPRLAGNEQFF

v_gene: TRBV29-1
j_gene: TRBJ2-3
CDR3aa: CSSDRAGMGDTQYF

v_gene: TRBV10-2
j_gene: TRBJ1-1
CDR3aa: CASQGNLGSFTAFF

v_gene: TRBV30
j_gene: TRBJ2-3
CDR3aa: CAWSLRGTTPDTQYF

v_gene: TRBV28
j_gene: TRBJ2-7
CDR3aa: CASRQTYEQYF

v_gene: TRBV6-5
j_gene: TRBJ2-4
CDR3aa: CASKTAGLNIQYF

v_gene: TRBV5-1
j_gene: TRBJ2-1
CDR3aa: CASSPGLAGDNEQFF

v_gene: TRBV5-1
j_gene: TRBJ1-2
CDR3aa: CASSLAVSGDGYTF

v_gene: TRBV3-1/TRBV3-2
j_gene: TRBJ1-2
CDR3aa: CASSQGGQYGYTF

v_gene: TRBV9
j_gene: TRBJ2-1
CDR3aa: CASSVGLNEQFF

v_gene: TRBV27
j_gene: TRBJ1-2
CDR3aa: CARPRWVSYTYGYTF

v_gene: TRBV28
j_gene: TRBJ2-1
CDR3aa: CASRLLADEQFF

v_gene: TRBV7-6
j_gene: TRBJ1-3
CDR3aa: CASSSTGSGNTIYF

v_gene: TRBV9
j_gene: TRBJ1-3
CDR3aa: CASSVSGESGNTIYF

v_gene: TRBV30
j_gene: TRBJ2-1
CDR3aa: CASPGTSYNEQFF

v_gene: TRBV5-8
j_gene: TRBJ1-5
CDR3aa: CASSLGGRVHQPQHF

v_gene: TRBV7-3
j_gene: TRBJ1-2
CDR3aa: CASSLMSGHGYTF

v_gene: TRBV2
j_gene: TRBJ1-1
CDR3aa: CASTDQPNTEAFF

v_gene: TRBV11-2
j_gene: TRBJ2-1
CDR3aa: CASSLDQGAGGLPYNEQFF

v_gene: TRBV6-6
j_gene: TRBJ2-7
CDR3aa: CASSYGTREQYF

v_gene: TRBV9
j_gene: TRBJ1-5
CDR3aa: CASSGEGENQPQHF

v_gene: TRBV7-2
j_gene: TRBJ1-5
CDR3aa: CASSLVTGARGQPQHF

v_gene: TRBV29-1
j_gene: TRBJ1-5
CDR3aa: CSVSAGGGSNQPQHF

v_gene: TRBV19
j_gene: TRBJ1-1
CDR3aa: CASSIWGGMNTEAFF

v_gene: TRBV21-1
j_gene: TRBJ1-1
CDR3aa: CASRGENTEAFF

v_gene: TRBV4-3
j_gene: TRBJ2-1
CDR3aa: CASSQDSSRNEQFF

v_gene: TRBV23-1
j_gene: TRBJ2-1
CDR3aa: CASSQSHTGISYNEQFF

v_gene: TRBV12-2
j_gene: TRBJ2-7
CDR3aa: CASRTSGLAGSYEQYF

v_gene: TRBV7-2
j_gene: TRBJ2-5
CDR3aa: CASSIPTGPEYF

v_gene: TRBV18
j_gene: TRBJ2-7
CDR3aa: CASSPGTSGLYEQYF

v_gene: TRBV29-1
j_gene: TRBJ2-6
CDR3aa: CSVEGAGANVLTF

v_gene: TRBV18
j_gene: TRBJ2-2
CDR3aa: CASGGLAGANTGELFF

v_gene: TRBV19
j_gene: TRBJ1-4
CDR3aa: CASSIVAGREKLFF

v_gene: TRBV7-2
j_gene: TRBJ2-1
CDR3aa: CASSLTGVRGNEQFF

v_gene: TRBV15
j_gene: TRBJ1-4
CDR3aa: CATSRGPASNEKLFF

v_gene: TRBV5-1
j_gene: TRBJ2-5
CDR3aa: CASSFGQGQETQYF

v_gene: TRBV12-3/TRBV12-4
j_gene: TRBJ1-2
CDR3aa: CASSLRVNYGYTF

v_gene: TRBV4-1
j_gene: TRBJ1-3
CDR3aa: CASSQVPGGSGNTIYF

v_gene: TRBV7-2
j_gene: TRBJ1-2
CDR3aa: CASSVTGGNYYGYTF

v_gene: TRBV5-1
j_gene: TRBJ2-7
CDR3aa: CASSLEPAAAYEQYF